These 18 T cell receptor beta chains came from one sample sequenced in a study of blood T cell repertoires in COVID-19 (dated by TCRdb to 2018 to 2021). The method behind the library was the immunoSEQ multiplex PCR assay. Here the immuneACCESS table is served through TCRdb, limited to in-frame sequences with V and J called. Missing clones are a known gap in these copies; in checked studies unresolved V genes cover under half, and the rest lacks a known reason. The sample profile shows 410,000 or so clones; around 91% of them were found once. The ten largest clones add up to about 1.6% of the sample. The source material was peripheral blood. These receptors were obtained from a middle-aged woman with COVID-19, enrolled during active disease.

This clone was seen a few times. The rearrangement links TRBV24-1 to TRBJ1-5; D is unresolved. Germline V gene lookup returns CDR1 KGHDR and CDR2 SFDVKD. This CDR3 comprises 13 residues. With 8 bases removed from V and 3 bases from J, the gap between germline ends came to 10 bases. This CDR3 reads CATNLQNNQPQHF. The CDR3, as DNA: TGTGCCACCAACTTACAGAACAATCAGCCCCAGCATTTT.

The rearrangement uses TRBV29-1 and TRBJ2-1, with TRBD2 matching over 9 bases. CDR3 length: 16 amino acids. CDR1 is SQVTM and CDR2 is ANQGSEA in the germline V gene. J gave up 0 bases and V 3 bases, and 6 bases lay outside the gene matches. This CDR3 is CSVDRGRGGSYNEQFF. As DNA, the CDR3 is TGCAGCGTTGATAGAGGGCGGGGGGGCTCCTACAATGAGCAGTTCTTC.

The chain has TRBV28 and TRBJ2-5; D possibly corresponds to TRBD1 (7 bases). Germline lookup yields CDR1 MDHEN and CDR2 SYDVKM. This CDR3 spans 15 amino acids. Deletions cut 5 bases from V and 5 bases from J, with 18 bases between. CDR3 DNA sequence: TGTGCCAGCAGTCTAGGGGGCCAGGGAGGCGAGACCCAGTACTTC. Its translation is CASSLGGQGGETQYF.

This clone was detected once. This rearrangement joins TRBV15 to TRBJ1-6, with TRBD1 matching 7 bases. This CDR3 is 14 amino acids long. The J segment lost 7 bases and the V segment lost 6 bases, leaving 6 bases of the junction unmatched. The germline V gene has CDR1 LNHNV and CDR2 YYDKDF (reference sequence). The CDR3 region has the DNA TGTGCCACCAGTGCGACAGGGCTCAATTCACCCCTCCACTTT. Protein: CATSATGLNSPLHF.

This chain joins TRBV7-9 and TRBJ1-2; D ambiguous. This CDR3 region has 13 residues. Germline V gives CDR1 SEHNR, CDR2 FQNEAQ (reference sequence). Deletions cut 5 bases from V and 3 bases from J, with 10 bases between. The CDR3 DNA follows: TGTGCCAGCAGCCGCGCCGGTGACTATGGCTACACCTTC. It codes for CASSRAGDYGYTF. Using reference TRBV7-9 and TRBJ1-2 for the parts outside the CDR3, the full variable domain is DTGVSQNPRHKITKRGQNVTFRCDPISEHNRLYWYRQTLGQGPEFLTYFQNEAQLEKSRLLSDRFSAERPKGSFSTLEIQRTEQGDSAMYLCASSRAGDYGYTFGSGTRLTVV.

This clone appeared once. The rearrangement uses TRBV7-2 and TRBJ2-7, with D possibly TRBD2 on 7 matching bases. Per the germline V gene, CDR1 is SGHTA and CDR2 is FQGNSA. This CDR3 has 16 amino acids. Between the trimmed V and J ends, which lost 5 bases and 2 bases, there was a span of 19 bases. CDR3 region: CASSPAGASGTYEQYF. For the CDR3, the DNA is TGTGCCAGCAGCCCAGCAGGGGCTAGCGGCACCTACGAGCAGTACTTC.

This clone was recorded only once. This CDR3 is CAWSTLAGSVGELFF. As DNA, the CDR3 is TGTGCCTGGAGTACCCTGGCAGGGTCAGTCGGGGAGCTGTTTTTT. This sequence joins TRBV30 and TRBJ2-2, with D perhaps TRBD1 (5 bases). The CDR3 contains 15 residues. Per the germline V gene, CDR1 is GTSNPN and CDR2 is SVGIG (reference sequence). V dropped 2 bases and J dropped 7 bases, with 17 bases sitting between them.

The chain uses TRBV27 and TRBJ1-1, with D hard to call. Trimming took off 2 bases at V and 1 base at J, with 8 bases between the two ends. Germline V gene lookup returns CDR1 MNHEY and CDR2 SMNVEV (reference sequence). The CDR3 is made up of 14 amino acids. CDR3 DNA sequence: TGTGCCAGCAGTTTAGGAGTGAAGAACACTGAAGCTTTCTTT. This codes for CASSLGVKNTEAFF.

The CDR3 bases are TGTGCCAGCAGAGGACAGGGAAGTTCCTACAATGAGCAGTTCTTC. Amino acid sequence: CASRGQGSSYNEQFF. The chain uses TRBV7-3 and TRBJ2-1; 8 positions agree with TRBD1. Germline V gene sequence: CDR1 SGHTA, CDR2 FQGTGA. The CDR3 is 15 residues long. Germline trimming cut 6 bases from V and 1 base from J; bases unmatched to any gene: 5.

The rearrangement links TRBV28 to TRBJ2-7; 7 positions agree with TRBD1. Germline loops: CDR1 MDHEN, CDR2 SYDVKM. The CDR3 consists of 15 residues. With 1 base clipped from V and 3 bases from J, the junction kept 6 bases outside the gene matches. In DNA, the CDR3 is TGTGCCAGCAGTTTATCGCGACAGGGTATCTACGAGCAGTACTTC. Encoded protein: CASSLSRQGIYEQYF.

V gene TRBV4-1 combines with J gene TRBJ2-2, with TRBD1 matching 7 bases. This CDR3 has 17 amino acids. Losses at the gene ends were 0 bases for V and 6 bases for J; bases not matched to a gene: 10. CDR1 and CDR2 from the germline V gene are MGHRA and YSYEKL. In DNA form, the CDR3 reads TGCGCCAGCAGCCAAGATATACACAGGGGAAACCCCGGGGAGCTGTTTTTT. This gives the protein CASSQDIHRGNPGELFF.

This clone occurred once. CDR3 nucleotides: TGTGCCAGCAGTATAACAGGGCTTGGCAATCAGCCCCAGCATTTT. Amino acid sequence: CASSITGLGNQPQHF. The chain combines TRBV6-5 with TRBJ1-5, with a tentative D call TRBD1 (6 bases). This CDR3 is 15 amino acids long. The ends were cut back, 5 bases at V and 2 bases at J, with 13 bases in the middle. The germline CDR1 and CDR2 sequences are MNHEY and SVGAGI.

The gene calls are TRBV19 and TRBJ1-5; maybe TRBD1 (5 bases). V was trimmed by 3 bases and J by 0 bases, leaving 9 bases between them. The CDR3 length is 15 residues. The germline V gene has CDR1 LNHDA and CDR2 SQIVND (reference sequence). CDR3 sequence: CASSMTVLSNQPQHF. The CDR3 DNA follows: TGTGCCAGTAGTATGACAGTCCTTAGCAATCAGCCCCAGCATTTT.

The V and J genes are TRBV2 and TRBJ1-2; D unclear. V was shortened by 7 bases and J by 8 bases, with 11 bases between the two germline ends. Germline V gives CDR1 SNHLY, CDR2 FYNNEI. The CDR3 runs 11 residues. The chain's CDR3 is CASTGGGGYTF. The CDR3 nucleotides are TGTGCCAGCACAGGCGGAGGGGGCTACACCTTC.

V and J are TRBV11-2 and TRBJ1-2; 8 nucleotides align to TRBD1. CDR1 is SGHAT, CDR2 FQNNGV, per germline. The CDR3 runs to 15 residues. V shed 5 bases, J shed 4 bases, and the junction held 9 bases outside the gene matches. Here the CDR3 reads CASSPEGQGSYGYTF. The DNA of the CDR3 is TGTGCCAGCAGCCCCGAAGGACAGGGTTCCTATGGCTACACCTTC.

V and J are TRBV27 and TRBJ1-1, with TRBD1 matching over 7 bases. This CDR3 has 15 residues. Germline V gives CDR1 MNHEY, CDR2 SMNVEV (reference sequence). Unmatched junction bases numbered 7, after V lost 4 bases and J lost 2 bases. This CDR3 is CASSSPRQGNTEAFF. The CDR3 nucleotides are TGTGCCAGCAGTTCCCCCAGACAGGGAAACACTGAAGCTTTCTTT.

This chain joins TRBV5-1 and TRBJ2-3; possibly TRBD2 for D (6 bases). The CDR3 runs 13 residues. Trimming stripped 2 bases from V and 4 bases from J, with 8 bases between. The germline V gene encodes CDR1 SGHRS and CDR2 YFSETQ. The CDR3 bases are TGCGCCAGCAGCTTTGCGGGATCAGATACGCAGTATTTT. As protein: CASSFAGSDTQYF.

CDR3 coding DNA: TGTGCCAGCAGTTACGATCACAGGGGCAATCAGCCCCAGCATTTT. It codes for CASSYDHRGNQPQHF. The chain combines TRBV6-5 with TRBJ1-5; maybe TRBD1 (6 bases). Trimming removed 2 bases at V and 2 bases at J, with 10 bases between. The germline V gene encodes CDR1 MNHEY and CDR2 SVGAGI. CDR3 size: 15 residues.